This T cell receptor (beta chain) comes out of a study of T-cell memory formation after mild COVID-19. Whole-study findings and limits: Nothing confirmed that second-wave clones peaking on day 37 were specific for SARS-CoV-2. Among clones contracting day 15 to 85, CD4/CD8 was balanced, whereas later expanders leaned CD4+. Most CD4+ clones that shrank were in CM and EM, while CD8+ ones turned up in EMRA.

It was 5'RACE with constant-segment primers that produced the TCR alpha and TCR beta cDNA libraries, which carried sample barcodes and UMIs. TCRdb processed the 5' RACE reads anew with MiXCR; each CDR3 protein has one entry. Of around 140,000 distinct CDR3 sequences listed, 15% to 20% were seen once; the top ten hold 2% to 2.5%. With respect to this clonotype: Its target is unknown.

CDR1 is SGHRS and CDR2 is YFSETQ in the germline V gene. The length of the CDR3 is 15 residues. V shed 3 bases and J 10 bases; nucleotides not matched to a gene: 9. This TCR was sampled from an adult woman who had mild COVID-19 (a few samples of this study predate the infection). Cell type and time point are not known. Sequences were obtained from PBMCs or a T cell subset sorted from them (not recorded which). V gene TRBV5-1 combines with J gene TRBJ2-1; 11 bases line up with TRBD2. Here the CDR3 reads CASSSRLAGTSEQFF. CDR3 DNA sequence: TGCGCCAGCAGCTCCCGACTAGCGGGGACCAGCGAGCAGTTCTTC.